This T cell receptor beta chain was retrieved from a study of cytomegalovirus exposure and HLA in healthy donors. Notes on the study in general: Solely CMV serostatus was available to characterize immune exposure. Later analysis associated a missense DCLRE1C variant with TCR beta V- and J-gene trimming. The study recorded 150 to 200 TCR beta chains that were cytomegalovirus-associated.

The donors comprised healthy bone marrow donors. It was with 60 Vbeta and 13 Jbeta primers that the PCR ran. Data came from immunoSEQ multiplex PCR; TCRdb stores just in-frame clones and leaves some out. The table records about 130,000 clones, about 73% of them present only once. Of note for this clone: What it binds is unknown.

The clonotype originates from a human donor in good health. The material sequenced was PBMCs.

The CDR3 loop reads CASSLKGQGASPLHF. The CDR3 DNA is TGTGCCAGCAGCTTAAAGGGACAGGGGGCCTCACCCCTCCACTTT. The rearrangement joins TRBV11-2 to TRBJ1-6; 12 bases fit TRBD1. This CDR3 comprises 15 residues. The J segment lost 10 bases and the V segment lost 2 bases, leaving 3 bases of the junction unmatched. Per germline, CDR1 SGHAT and CDR2 FQNNGV.